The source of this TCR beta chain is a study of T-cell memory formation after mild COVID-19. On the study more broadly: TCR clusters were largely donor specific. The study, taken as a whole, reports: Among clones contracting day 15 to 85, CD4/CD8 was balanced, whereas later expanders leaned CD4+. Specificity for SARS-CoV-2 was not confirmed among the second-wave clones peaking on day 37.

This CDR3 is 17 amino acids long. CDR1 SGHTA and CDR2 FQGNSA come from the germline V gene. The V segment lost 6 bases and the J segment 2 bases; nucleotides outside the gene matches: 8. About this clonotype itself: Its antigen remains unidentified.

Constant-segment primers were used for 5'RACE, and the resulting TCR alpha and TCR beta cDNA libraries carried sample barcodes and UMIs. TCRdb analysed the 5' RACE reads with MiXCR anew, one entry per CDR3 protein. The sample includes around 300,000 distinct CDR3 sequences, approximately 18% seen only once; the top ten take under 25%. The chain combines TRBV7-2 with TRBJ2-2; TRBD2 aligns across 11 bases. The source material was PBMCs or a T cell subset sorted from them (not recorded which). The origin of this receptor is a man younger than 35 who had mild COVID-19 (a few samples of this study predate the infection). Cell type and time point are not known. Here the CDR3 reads CASSKVGTSGNTGELFF. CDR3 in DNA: TGTGCCAGCAGTAAAGTCGGGACTAGCGGAAACACCGGGGAGCTGTTTTTT.